The following is a TCR beta chain sequence with its context. What it binds is unknown. CDR3 length equals 14 residues. CDR1 SGHRS and CDR2 YFSETQ come from the germline V gene. Trimming took 7 bases from V and 0 from J; bases not matched to a gene: 7. Donors were healthy HIV-negative adults without recently reported acute infections or vaccinations. The sample originates from a study of shared clonotypes between healthy human individuals. Regarding the study as a whole: In general, naive subsets displayed greater estimated richness than memory subsets did.

For each subset, genomic DNA was distributed in equal portions over several immunoSEQ plates. In the original analysis: Filtering differed since immunoSEQ provided only junctions, with no quality scores. Only in-frame clones appear in the TCRdb table, and some are missing; sequencing was by immunoSEQ multiplex PCR. The V and J calls and clone size are taken from that table; D and trimming were inferred from the DNA. The sample has more than 2,000,000 clones; around nine tenths are singletons. Sequenced sample: naive CD4+ T cells sorted from blood. Documented subset: CD45RA+ positively selected. The rearrangement joins TRBV5-1 to TRBJ2-7, with 7 bases matching TRBD2. This receptor was obtained from a man between 18 and 35 years old in good health. The CDR3 here is CASAVAGPSYEQYF. DNA for the CDR3: TGCGCCAGCGCAGTAGCGGGCCCCTCCTACGAGCAGTACTTC.